This TCR beta chain stems from a study of T cell changes during pregnancy in multiple sclerosis. Only in-frame clones appear in the TCRdb table, and some are missing; sequencing was by immunoSEQ multiplex PCR. The sample lists roughly 52,000 clones, 90% occurring once. The source is a female donor with multiple sclerosis, enrolled in a pregnancy study. The sample consisted of CD4+ T cells from peripheral blood mononuclear cells, taken in the first trimester of pregnancy.

CDR3 amino acids: CARSLVRGPRDTQYF. CDR3 nucleotide sequence: TGTGCCAGAAGCTTGGTCAGGGGGCCGAGAGATACGCAGTATTTT. V gene TRBV5-3 combines with J gene TRBJ2-3; 8 bases are a match to TRBD1. TRBV5-3 is given ORF status, its function remaining uncertain. The CDR3 runs 15 residues. V gave up 0 bases and J gave up 5 bases; unmatched junction bases: 5.